The rows below give T cell receptor beta chains drawn from one sample of a study of blood T cell repertoires in COVID-19. TCRdb keeps only in-frame clones here, not all; method: immunoSEQ multiplex PCR. The table lists hundreds of thousands of clones, approximately 82% of them singletons. The source material was peripheral blood. The receptors stem from a woman over 75 with active or convalescent COVID-19. The CDR3 runs from the conserved cysteine through the conserved F or W. A D gene is named only where the DNA matches it firmly. Size values are once, few and many counts, or a class for expanded clones, and some rows have none.

>-|TRBV6-6|-|TRBJ2-2
TGTGCCAGCACTCAGGTCGGCCCCGGGGAGCTGTTTTTT
CASTQVGPGELFF
>-|TRBV5-4|-|TRBJ1-1
TGTGCCAGCAGCTTGGCCGGGGGTTATCAAGGGAACACTGAAGCTTTCTTT
CASSLAGGYQGNTEAFF
>-|TRBV10-1|-|TRBJ2-3
TGCGCCAGCGCTAAAGGGGGAAGCACAGATACGCAGTATTTT
CASAKGGSTDTQYF
>once|TRBV4-1|TRBD1|TRBJ1-4
TGCGCCAGCAGCGGACGACAGGGTGCCAGTGAAAAACTGTTTTTT
CASSGRQGASEKLFF
>-|TRBV2|-|TRBJ1-1
TGTGCCAGCCTCGATACAGGGAACACTGAAGCTTTCTTT
CASLDTGNTEAFF
>-|TRBV2|TRBD1|TRBJ1-2
TGTGCCAGCAGTTCGGACAGGTTCGCTGGCTACACCTTC
CASSSDRFAGYTF
>-|TRBV5-1|-|TRBJ2-5
TGCGCCAGCAGTTGGGACTCGCAAGAGACCCAGTACTTC
CASSWDSQETQYF
>-|TRBV7-8|TRBD2|TRBJ2-7
TGTGCCAGCAGCAACCCTCCCGGGACTAGCGCGAGCGAGCAGTACTTC
CASSNPPGTSASEQYF
>-|TRBV2|-|TRBJ1-5
TGTGCCAGCAGGCTATTCGAGGGCAATCAGCCCCAGCATTTT
CASRLFEGNQPQHF
>-|TRBV2|TRBD1|TRBJ1-4
TGTGCCAGCAGTGTTCAGGGGGATGGTGAAAAACTGTTTTTT
CASSVQGDGEKLFF
>-|TRBV27|TRBD2|TRBJ2-1
TGTGCCAGCAGTTTGTTACTAGCGGGAGCGAATGAGCAGTTCTTC
CASSLLLAGANEQFF
>-|TRBV3-1/TRBV3-2|-|TRBJ2-5
TGTGCCAGCAGCCAAGGAAGAGGATGGTGGTACTTC
CASSQGRGWWYF
>once|TRBV18|TRBD1|TRBJ1-5
TGTGCCAGCTCACCCGGACAGGGCCCCAATCAGCCCCAGCATTTT
CASSPGQGPNQPQHF
>-|TRBV19|-|TRBJ2-7
TGTGCCAGCGGGGTTCAGGGGACGACCGAGCAGTACTTC
CASGVQGTTEQYF
>-|TRBV5-6|TRBD1|TRBJ1-3
TGTGCCAGCAGCTTACCGGGGACAGCTTCTGGAAACACCATATATTTT
CASSLPGTASGNTIYF
>-|TRBV3-1/TRBV3-2|-|TRBJ1-1
TGTGCCAGCAGCCAGAAGGGACTTCCAAGGACTGAAGCTTTCTTT
CASSQKGLPRTEAFF
>-|TRBV18|-|TRBJ2-7
TGTGCCAGCTCCGACAGTCCCTACGAGCAGTACTTC
CASSDSPYEQYF
>-|TRBV27|TRBD2|TRBJ2-6
TGTGCCAGCAGTTTAGTGGGGAGGGGAGCTGGGGCCAACGTCCTGACTTTC
CASSLVGRGAGANVLTF
>-|TRBV2|-|TRBJ2-1
TGTGCCAGCAGTGTCAGGACTACCAGCTCCTACAATGAGCAGTTCTTC
CASSVRTTSSYNEQFF
>-|TRBV7-9|TRBD2|TRBJ2-3
TGTGCCAGCAGACAATCATTAGCGGGAGGGGACACAGATACGCAGTATTTT
CASRQSLAGGDTDTQYF
>-|TRBV19|-|TRBJ1-5
TGTGCCAGTAGTAAACAGAGCAATCAGCCCCAGCATTTT
CASSKQSNQPQHF
>once|TRBV2|-|TRBJ2-3
TGTGCCAGTCAACAATTAACAGATACGCAGTATTTT
CASQQLTDTQYF
>-|TRBV7-2|TRBD1|TRBJ1-2
TGTGCCAGCAGCCACAGGGGGGCCTATGGCTACACCTTC
CASSHRGAYGYTF
>-|TRBV18|-|TRBJ2-1
TGTGCCAGCTCACCAGGGAGATCCTACAATGAGCAGTTCTTC
CASSPGRSYNEQFF
>-|TRBV2|-|TRBJ2-5
TGTGCCAGCAGTGTCCCCCGCCAAGAGACCCAGTACTTC
CASSVPRQETQYF
>-|TRBV19|-|TRBJ1-4
TGTGCCACCCAGGCGAAGGGGGCTAATGAAAAACTGTTTTTT
CATQAKGANEKLFF
>-|TRBV10-1|-|TRBJ1-3
TGCCCCCATGGACATTATCGTGGAAACACCATATATTTT
CPHGHYRGNTIYF
>-|TRBV5-1|-|TRBJ1-2
TGCGCCAGCAGCTTGGACCCGGTTAACTATGGCTACACCTTC
CASSLDPVNYGYTF
>-|TRBV5-1|-|TRBJ1-1
TGCGCCAGCAGCTTGCGGGGGGATAACACTGAAGCTTTCTTT
CASSLRGDNTEAFF
>-|TRBV15|TRBD1|TRBJ2-7
TGTGCCACCAGCAGAGTCCGGACAGGTGGATTCTACGAGCAGTACTTC
CATSRVRTGGFYEQYF
>-|TRBV3-1/TRBV3-2|TRBD2|TRBJ2-3
TGTGCCAGCAGCCCACGGCCGGGACTAGCCCCCACAGATACGCAGTATTTT
CASSPRPGLAPTDTQYF